A single sample is the source of the 4 T cell receptor beta chains below, sequenced in a study of early T cells in non-severe SARS-CoV-2 infection (dated by TCRdb to 2020 to 2022). Preparation of the library involved 5' RACE. Instrument on record: NextSeq 500. The public reads were reanalyzed by TCRdb: fastp trimming at Q25, MiXCR alignment, in-frame beta chains only. Every entry covers one CDR3 protein and lists the most common genes and DNA from its rows. The sample data list more than 50,000 distinct CDR3 sequences, and around 13% of these were observed just once. The ten largest account for about 5% of the sample. Sequenced sample: whole blood. The receptors were gathered from an adult who was a healthcare worker with PCR-confirmed SARS-CoV-2 infection or an uninfected control (not recorded which).

This clonotype was detected ten times or more. Germline and junction disagree at one end, which may indicate a read error. The chain carries TRBV6-5 and TRBJ2-6; D gene uncertain. CDR3 length equals 14 residues. The germline V gene encodes CDR1 MNHEY and CDR2 SVGAGI. The CDR3 nucleotides read TGTGCCAGCACTTACGACACGGGGGCCAACGTCCTGACTTTC. Protein: CASTYDTGANVLTF.

The rearrangement uses TRBV6-6 and TRBJ1-1; no definite D call. Germline CDR1 MNHNY, CDR2 SVGAGI (reference sequence). The CDR3 is 12 residues long. Trimming cost V 4 bases and J 0 bases, with 3 bases left between them. CDR3 in DNA: TGTGCCAGCAGTTTGGTGAACACTGAAGCTTTCTTT. It encodes CASSLVNTEAFF.

In its sample, this clonotype was seen many times. This chain connects TRBV2 to TRBJ2-7; D not certain. The germline V and J ends were trimmed by 5 bases and 3 bases, with 17 bases remaining between them. Looked up from germline, CDR1 is SNHLY and CDR2 is FYNNEI. This CDR3 contains 15 residues. The DNA of the CDR3 is TGTGCCAGCAGTCCACACCTCGGGCCACGCTACGAGCAGTACTTC. It yields the protein CASSPHLGPRYEQYF.

The chain employs TRBV15 and TRBJ2-6; possibly TRBD1 for D (5 bases). Germline loops: CDR1 LNHNV, CDR2 YYDKDF (reference sequence). The CDR3 runs to 15 residues. V dropped 1 base and J dropped 1 base, with 5 bases sitting between them. As DNA, the CDR3 is TGTGCCACCAGCAGAGCAGGGTCTGGGGCCAACGTCCTGACTTTC. This translates into CATSRAGSGANVLTF.